The present T cell receptor (beta chain) was sequenced within a study of T cell repertoires in cytomegalovirus infection. Across the study: Matching HLA type, along with CMV infection, was indicated by public TCR beta signatures.

TCRdb used MiXCR to reprocess the reads, holding one entry per CDR3 protein. The table has 510,000 or so distinct CDR3 sequences, around a quarter seen once. Germline V lookup: CDR1 MNHEY, CDR2 SVGEGT. Trimming stripped 4 bases from V and 2 bases from J, with 21 bases between. The CDR3 spans 18 residues. This clonotype was picked up a small number of times. Its antigen is as yet unknown. Notes on the study in general: Accumulated public TCR beta family frequency recognized individuals carrying CMV together with the relevant HLA. In two of eight donors, the top clonotype was HLA-C-restricted CMV-specific.

Sequencing was performed on PBMCs. The chain uses TRBV6-2 or TRBV6-3 and TRBJ2-1, with unresolved D. This TCR was recovered from a human donor in good health (CMV status not recorded). Some clones in this sample may be carry-over from other donors' samples. The DNA of the CDR3 is TGTGCCAGCAGTTCACGCTTACGGTCGTTTTCAACCTACAATGAGCAGTTCTTC. Its protein product is CASSSRLRSFSTYNEQFF.